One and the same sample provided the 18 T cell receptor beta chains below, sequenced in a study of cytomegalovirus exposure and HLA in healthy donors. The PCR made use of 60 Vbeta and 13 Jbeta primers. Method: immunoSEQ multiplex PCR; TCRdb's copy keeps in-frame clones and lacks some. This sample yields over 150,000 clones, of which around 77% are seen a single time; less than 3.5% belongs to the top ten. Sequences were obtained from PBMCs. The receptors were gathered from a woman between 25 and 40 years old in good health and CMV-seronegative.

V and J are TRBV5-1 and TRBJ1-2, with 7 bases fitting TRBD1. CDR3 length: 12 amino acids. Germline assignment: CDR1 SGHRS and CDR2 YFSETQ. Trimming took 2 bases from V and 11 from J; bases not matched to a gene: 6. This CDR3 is CASSFGQERYTF. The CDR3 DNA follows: TGCGCCAGCAGCTTTGGACAGGAGAGGTACACCTTC.

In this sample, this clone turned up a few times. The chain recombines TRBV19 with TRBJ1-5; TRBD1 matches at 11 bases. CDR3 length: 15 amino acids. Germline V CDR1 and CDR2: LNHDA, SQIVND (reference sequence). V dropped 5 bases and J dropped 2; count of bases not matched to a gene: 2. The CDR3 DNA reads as TGTGCCAGTAGTTTGGGACAGGGGGGCAATCAGCCCCAGCATTTT. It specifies CASSLGQGGNQPQHF.

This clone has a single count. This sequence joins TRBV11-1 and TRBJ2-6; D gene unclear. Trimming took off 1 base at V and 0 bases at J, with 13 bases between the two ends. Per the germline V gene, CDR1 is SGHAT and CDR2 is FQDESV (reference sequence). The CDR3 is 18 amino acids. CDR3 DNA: TGTGCCAGCAGCTTAGAAGCAGGTCCCCCCTCTGGGGCCAACGTCCTGACTTTC. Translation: CASSLEAGPPSGANVLTF.

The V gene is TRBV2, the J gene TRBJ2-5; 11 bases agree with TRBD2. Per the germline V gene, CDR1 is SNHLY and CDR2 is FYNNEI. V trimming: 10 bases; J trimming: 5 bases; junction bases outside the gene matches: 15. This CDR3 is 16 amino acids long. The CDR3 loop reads CAIRLYSGGALETQYF. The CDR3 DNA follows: TGTGCCATCCGACTATATAGCGGGGGGGCCCTGGAGACCCAGTACTTC.

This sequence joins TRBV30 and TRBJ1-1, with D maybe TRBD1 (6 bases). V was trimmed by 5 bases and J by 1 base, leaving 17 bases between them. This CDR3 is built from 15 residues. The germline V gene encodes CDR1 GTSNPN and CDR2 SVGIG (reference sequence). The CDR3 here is CAWRLRTGPNTEAFF. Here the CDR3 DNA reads TGTGCCTGGCGACTCCGTACAGGGCCGAACACTGAAGCTTTCTTT.

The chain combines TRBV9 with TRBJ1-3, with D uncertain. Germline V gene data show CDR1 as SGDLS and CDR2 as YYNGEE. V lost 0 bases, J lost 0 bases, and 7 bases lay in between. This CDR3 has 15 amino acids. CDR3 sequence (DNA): TGTGCCAGCAGCGTAGGTCTGAGCTCTGGAAACACCATATATTTT. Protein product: CASSVGLSSGNTIYF.

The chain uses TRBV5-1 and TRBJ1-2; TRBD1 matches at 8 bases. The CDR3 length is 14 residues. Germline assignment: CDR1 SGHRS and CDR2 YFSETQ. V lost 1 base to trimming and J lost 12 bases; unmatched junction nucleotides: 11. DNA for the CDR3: TGCGCCAGCAGCTTGTTAGGACAGGGACAAAGAGACACCTTC. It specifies CASSLLGQGQRDTF.

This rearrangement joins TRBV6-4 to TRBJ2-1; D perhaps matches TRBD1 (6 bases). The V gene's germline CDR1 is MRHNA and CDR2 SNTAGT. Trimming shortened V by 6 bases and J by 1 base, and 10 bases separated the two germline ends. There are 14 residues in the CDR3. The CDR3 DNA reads TGTGCCAGCAGCCAAGGGGGTTCCTACAATGAGCAGTTCTTC. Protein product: CASSQGGSYNEQFF.

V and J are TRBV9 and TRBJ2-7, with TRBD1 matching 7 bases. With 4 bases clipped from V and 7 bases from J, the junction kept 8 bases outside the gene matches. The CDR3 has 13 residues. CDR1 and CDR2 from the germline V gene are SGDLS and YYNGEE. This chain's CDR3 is CASSLRTTGEQYF. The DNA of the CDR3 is TGTGCCAGCAGCCTCAGGACGACAGGGGAGCAGTACTTC.

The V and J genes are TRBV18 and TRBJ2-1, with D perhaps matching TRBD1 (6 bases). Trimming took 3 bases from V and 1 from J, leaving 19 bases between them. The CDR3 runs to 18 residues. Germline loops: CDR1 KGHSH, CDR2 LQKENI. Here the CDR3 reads CASSPSPGQIGSYNEQFF. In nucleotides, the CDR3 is TGTGCCAGCTCACCTTCCCCCGGACAGATAGGGTCCTACAATGAGCAGTTCTTC.

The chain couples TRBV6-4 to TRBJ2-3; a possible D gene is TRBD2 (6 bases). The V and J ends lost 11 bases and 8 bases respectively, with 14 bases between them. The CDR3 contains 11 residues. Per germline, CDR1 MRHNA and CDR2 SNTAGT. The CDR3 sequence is CAPREEGTQYF. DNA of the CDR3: TGTGCCCCCAGGGAGGAGGGTACGCAGTATTTT.

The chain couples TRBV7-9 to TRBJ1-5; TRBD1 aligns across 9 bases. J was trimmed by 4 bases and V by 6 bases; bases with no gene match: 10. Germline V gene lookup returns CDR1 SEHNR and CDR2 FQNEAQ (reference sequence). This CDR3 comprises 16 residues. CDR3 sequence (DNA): TGTGCCAGCAGTCCAGCCACAGGGGGCCTGAATCAGCCCCAGCATTTT. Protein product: CASSPATGGLNQPQHF.

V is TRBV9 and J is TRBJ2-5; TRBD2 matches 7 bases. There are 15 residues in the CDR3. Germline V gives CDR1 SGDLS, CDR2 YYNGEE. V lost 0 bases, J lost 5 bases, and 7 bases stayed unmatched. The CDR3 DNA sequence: TGTGCCAGCAGCGTAGGGGCTATCGGGGGGGAGACCCAGTACTTC. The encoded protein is CASSVGAIGGETQYF.

CDR3 in amino acids: CASSQDFDRGLRPQHF. CDR3 nucleotide sequence: TGCGCCAGCAGCCAAGATTTCGACAGGGGCTTGCGGCCCCAGCATTTT. The chain recombines TRBV4-1 with TRBJ1-5; 8 bases agree with TRBD1. J gave up 9 bases and V 0 bases, and 10 bases lay outside the gene matches. From germline, CDR1 is MGHRA and CDR2 YSYEKL. The length of the CDR3 is 16 residues.

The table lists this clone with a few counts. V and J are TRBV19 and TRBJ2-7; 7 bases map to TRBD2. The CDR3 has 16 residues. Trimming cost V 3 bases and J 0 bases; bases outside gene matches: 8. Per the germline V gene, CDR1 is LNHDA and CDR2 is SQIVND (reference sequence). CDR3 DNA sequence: TGTGCCAGTAGTATCGCTAGCGGCGGGGGCTCCTACGAGCAGTACTTC. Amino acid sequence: CASSIASGGGSYEQYF.

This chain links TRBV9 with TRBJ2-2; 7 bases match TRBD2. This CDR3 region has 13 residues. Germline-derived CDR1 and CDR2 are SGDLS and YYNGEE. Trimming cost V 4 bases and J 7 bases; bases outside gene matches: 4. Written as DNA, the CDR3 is TGTGCCAGCAGCCCGGGAGGTGGCGGGGAGCTGTTTTTT. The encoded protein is CASSPGGGGELFF.

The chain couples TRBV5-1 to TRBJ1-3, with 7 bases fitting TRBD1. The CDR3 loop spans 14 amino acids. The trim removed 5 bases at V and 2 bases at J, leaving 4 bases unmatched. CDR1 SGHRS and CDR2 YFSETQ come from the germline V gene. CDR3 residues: CASSRDRAGNTIYF. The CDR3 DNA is TGCGCCAGCAGTCGGGACAGAGCTGGAAACACCATATATTTT.

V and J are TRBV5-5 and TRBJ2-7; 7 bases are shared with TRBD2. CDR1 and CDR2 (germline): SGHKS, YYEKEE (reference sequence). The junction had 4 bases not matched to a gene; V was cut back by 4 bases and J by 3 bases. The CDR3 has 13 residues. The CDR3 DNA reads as TGTGCCAGCAGCGCCTCTAGCGGCTACGAGCAGTACTTC. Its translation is CASSASSGYEQYF.